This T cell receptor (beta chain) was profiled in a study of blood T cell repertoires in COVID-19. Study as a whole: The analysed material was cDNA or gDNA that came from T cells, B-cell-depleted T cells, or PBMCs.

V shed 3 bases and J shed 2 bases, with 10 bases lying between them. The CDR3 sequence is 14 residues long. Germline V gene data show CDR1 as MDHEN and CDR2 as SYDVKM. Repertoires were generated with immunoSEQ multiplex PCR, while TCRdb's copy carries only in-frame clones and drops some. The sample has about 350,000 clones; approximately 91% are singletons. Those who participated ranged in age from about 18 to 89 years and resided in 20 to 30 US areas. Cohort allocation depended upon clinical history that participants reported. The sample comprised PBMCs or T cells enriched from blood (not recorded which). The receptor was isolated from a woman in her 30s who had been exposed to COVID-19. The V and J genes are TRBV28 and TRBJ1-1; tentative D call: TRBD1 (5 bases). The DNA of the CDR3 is TGTGCCAGCAGTTTCACAGGTTTCAACACTGAAGCTTTCTTT. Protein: CASSFTGFNTEAFF.